This T cell receptor (beta chain) is from a study of cytomegalovirus exposure and HLA in healthy donors. Findings and caveats of the study: Later analysis demonstrated an association between a missense DCLRE1C variant and TCR beta V- and J-gene trimming.

Germline V gene data show CDR1 as LNHDA and CDR2 as SQIVND (reference sequence). The V end lost 7 bases, the J end lost 5 bases, and 11 bases lay between the germline ends. The CDR3 covers 12 residues. Worth noting for this clone: As yet, its antigen is unknown.

The PCR was carried out with 60 Vbeta primers and 13 Jbeta primers. Study processing details: Unique TCR beta chains numbered around 80 million in a later analysis, with about 9.9 million shared. Assay used: immunoSEQ multiplex PCR; TCRdb lists only in-frame clones, some missing. For V, J and clone size, that table is used; D and trimming come from the DNA. The table has more than 95,000 clones, 10% to 15% seen once. V and J are TRBV19 and TRBJ2-5; tentative D call: TRBD2 (7 bases). Sequencing was done on a sample of PBMCs. The TCR sequence derives from a middle-aged man in good health and CMV-seropositive. In nucleotides, the CDR3 is TGTGCCAGTATGGGAGGGGGGGAGACCCAGTACTTC. It encodes CASMGGGETQYF.